The sequence of this TCR beta chain was determined in a study of long-term antiretroviral therapy in people with HIV. Study-wide findings and caveats: HIV repertoires spanned narrower CDR3 length ranges than controls. Within the repertoire, clones expanded before ART were dominant at all time points.

Per individual, the PBMC samples numbered at least one pre-ART and at least two post-ART. People in the study who had HIV all got their treatment in the United States. In regard to this clone: Its target is not known.

With survey level as its setting, the immunoSEQ assay was v3.0. Using immunoSEQ multiplex PCR, the repertoire was profiled, and TCRdb retains in-frame clones only, with some absent. The sample lists under 30,000 clones; 80% were seen once. The V end lost 5 bases, the J end lost 1 base, and 11 bases lay between the germline ends. The CDR3 covers 15 residues. CDR1 MNHEY and CDR2 SVGAGI come from the germline V gene. J is TRBJ2-2 and V is TRBV6-5, with D unclear. Source: unsorted PBMCs, taken 0.3 years after starting antiretroviral therapy. The source of this sequence is a man aged 35 to 55 with HIV. CDR3 coding DNA: TGTGCCAGCAGTCCCGACAATCTGAACACCGGGGAGCTGTTTTTT. Translated, it gives CASSPDNLNTGELFF.